This entry concerns a single T cell receptor beta chain. This record comes from a study of T cell changes during pregnancy in multiple sclerosis. Assay: immunoSEQ multiplex PCR; the TCRdb copy retains only in-frame clones and omits some. There are under 100,000 clones in the sample; about 95% occur only once, and about 2.3% lies in the top ten. Germline CDR1 MNHEY, CDR2 SVGAGI. This CDR3 is 16 amino acids long. Between the trimmed V and J ends, which lost 2 bases and 3 bases, there was a span of 17 bases. Source: peripheral blood, taken in the third trimester of pregnancy. This chain connects TRBV6-5 to TRBJ2-7; D is perhaps TRBD1 (6 bases). The clonotype was recovered from a female donor with multiple sclerosis, enrolled in a pregnancy study. The CDR3 spells CASSYGSRGSNYEQYF. The CDR3 region has the DNA TGTGCCAGCAGTTACGGGTCCAGGGGATCGAACTACGAGCAGTACTTC.